These 21 T cell receptor beta chains were sequenced from one sample in a study of blood T cell repertoires in COVID-19. The table came from immunoSEQ multiplex PCR; TCRdb's copy has only in-frame clones and leaves some out. The sample lists under 150,000 clones, around two thirds occurring once. Sequences were obtained from peripheral blood. Source of these receptors: a woman in her 70s with acute or convalescent COVID-19.

V gene TRBV18 combines with J gene TRBJ1-2, with D tentatively TRBD1 (6 bases). Germline-derived CDR1 and CDR2 are KGHSH and LQKENI. The V end lost 2 bases, the J end lost 6 bases, and 10 bases lay between the germline ends. CDR3 length: 13 amino acids. In nucleotides, the CDR3 is TGTGCCAGCTCACCAACAGGGTTTGATGGCTACACCTTC. It yields the protein CASSPTGFDGYTF.

CDR3 protein: CASRGGQGANNEQFF. CDR3 DNA sequence: TGTGCCAGCAGGGGGGGTCAGGGGGCGAACAATGAGCAGTTCTTC. The chain is built from TRBV6-5 and TRBJ2-1, with 8 bases that match TRBD1. There are 15 residues in the CDR3. Germline CDR1 reads MNHEY; CDR2 reads SVGAGI. The junction had 9 bases not matched to a gene; V was cut back by 6 bases and J by 5 bases.

This clone was counted a few times. CDR3 sequence: CASSPIYEQYF. CDR3 in DNA: TGTGCCAGCAGCCCAATCTACGAGCAGTACTTC. This sequence joins TRBV7-9 and TRBJ2-7, with D unclear. Germline-derived CDR1 and CDR2 are SEHNR and FQNEAQ (reference sequence). V lost 5 bases, J lost 3 bases, and 5 bases lay in between. The CDR3 covers 11 residues.

This clone came up a few times. The rearrangement joins TRBV6-6 to TRBJ2-7, with unresolved D. The CDR3 consists of 12 residues. The V end was cut by 8 bases, the J end by 2 bases, with 10 bases between. Germline V gene sequence: CDR1 MNHNY, CDR2 SVGAGI (reference sequence). In DNA, the CDR3 is TGTGCCAGCGGAGCGACCGCCTACGAGCAGTACTTC. It encodes CASGATAYEQYF.

J is TRBJ2-5 and V is TRBV27; TRBD1 aligns across 8 bases. This CDR3 region has 14 residues. Per germline, CDR1 MNHEY and CDR2 SMNVEV (reference sequence). J was trimmed by 7 bases and V by 6 bases; bases with no gene match: 10. The CDR3 loop is CASSPGGRGGTQYF. The CDR3 coding sequence is TGTGCCAGCAGCCCAGGGGGCCGGGGAGGGACCCAGTACTTC.

J is TRBJ2-7 and V is TRBV4-1, with 12 positions matching TRBD2. The CDR3 totals 19 residues. J gave up 3 bases and V 0 bases, and 12 bases lay outside the gene matches. CDR1 is MGHRA, CDR2 YSYEKL, per germline. The DNA of the CDR3 is TGCGCCAGCAGCCAAGATTCCCGGACTAGCGGGATTCAAGGCTACGAGCAGTACTTC. Translation gives CASSQDSRTSGIQGYEQYF.

The sample holds one count of this clone. The chain combines TRBV28 with TRBJ1-5; D remains ambiguous. This CDR3 spans 14 amino acids. V shed 5 bases and J shed 2 bases, with 10 bases lying between them. From germline, CDR1 is MDHEN and CDR2 SYDVKM. CDR3 amino acids: CASSDGRGNQPQHF. The CDR3, as DNA: TGTGCCAGCAGTGATGGCCGGGGCAATCAGCCCCAGCATTTT. Based on the CDR3 plus reference TRBV28 and TRBJ1-5, the full variable domain is DVKVTQSSRYLVKRTGEKVFLECVQDMDHENMFWYRQDPGLGLRLIYFSYDVKMKEKGDIPEGYSVSREKKERFSLILESASTNQTSMYLCASSDGRGNQPQHFGDGTRLSIL.

The rearrangement links TRBV30 to TRBJ2-1; TRBD2 is a possible D gene (5 bases). The V gene's germline CDR1 is GTSNPN and CDR2 SVGIG (reference sequence). This CDR3 contains 16 residues. V was cut by 2 bases and J by 4 bases, with 18 bases left in between. The CDR3 sequence: CAWSTPGSFAYNEQFF. In nucleotides, the CDR3 is TGTGCCTGGAGTACCCCGGGAAGCTTTGCGTACAATGAGCAGTTCTTC.

V usage is TRBV28 and J usage is TRBJ1-5; 12 bases fit TRBD1. The CDR3 runs to 17 residues. V lost 2 bases to trimming and J lost 6 bases; unmatched junction nucleotides: 8. CDR1 MDHEN and CDR2 SYDVKM come from the germline V gene. CDR3 in amino acids: CASSLHPGQGARQPQHF. Written as DNA, the CDR3 is TGTGCCAGCAGTTTACACCCGGGACAGGGGGCGCGTCAGCCCCAGCATTTT. The full variable domain, completed using reference TRBV28 and TRBJ1-5, is DVKVTQSSRYLVKRTGEKVFLECVQDMDHENMFWYRQDPGLGLRLIYFSYDVKMKEKGDIPEGYSVSREKKERFSLILESASTNQTSMYLCASSLHPGQGARQPQHFGDGTRLSIL.

This sequence joins TRBV3-1 (or the pseudogene TRBV3-2) and TRBJ2-3; 8 bases map to TRBD1. CDR3 length: 16 amino acids. Losses at the gene ends were 4 bases for V and 2 bases for J; bases not matched to a gene: 8. Germline CDR1 LGHDT, CDR2 YNNKEL (reference sequence). Written as DNA, the CDR3 is TGTGCCAGCAGCCCCACCAGGGGGCAAGTCACAGATACGCAGTATTTT. This encodes CASSPTRGQVTDTQYF.

CDR3 sequence reads: CASSPGVAGGTDTQYF. CDR3 nucleotide sequence: TGCGCCAGCAGCCCTGGAGTAGCGGGGGGCACAGATACGCAGTATTTT. The chain couples TRBV5-1 to TRBJ2-3; 9 bases map to TRBD2. Germline CDR1 reads SGHRS; CDR2 reads YFSETQ. This CDR3 spans 16 amino acids. J was trimmed by 1 base and V by 4 bases; bases with no gene match: 7.

The genes are TRBV28 and TRBJ2-1; TRBD2 aligns across 14 bases. The V segment lost 3 bases and the J segment 0 bases; nucleotides outside the gene matches: 4. CDR3 size: 18 residues. Germline assignment: CDR1 MDHEN and CDR2 SYDVKM. The CDR3 loop is CASSFGLAGGHSYNEQFF. In DNA, the CDR3 is TGTGCCAGCAGTTTCGGACTAGCGGGAGGCCACTCCTACAATGAGCAGTTCTTC.

This clone was counted at least ten times. The V and J genes are TRBV11-2 and TRBJ1-6, with D possibly being TRBD1 (5 bases). The V gene lost 2 bases and the J gene lost 9 bases, with 20 bases spanning the gap. Per germline, CDR1 SGHAT and CDR2 FQNNGV. The CDR3 runs 17 residues. CDR3 nucleotide sequence: TGTGCCAGCAGCTTAAACGGGGGAGGGCAGGGAGGTTCACCCCTCCACTTT. It encodes CASSLNGGGQGGSPLHF.

This clone was observed once. The chain is built from TRBV5-1 and TRBJ2-5, with D possibly TRBD1 on 6 matching bases. The germline V gene encodes CDR1 SGHRS and CDR2 YFSETQ. V shed 0 bases and J shed 5 bases, with 11 bases lying between them. The CDR3 is made up of 14 amino acids. CDR3 loop: CASSLATGTETQYF. The CDR3 DNA follows: TGCGCCAGCAGCTTGGCTACAGGGACGGAGACCCAGTACTTC.

The chain is built from TRBV6-5 and TRBJ2-1; D is uncertain. Germline V gene data show CDR1 as MNHEY and CDR2 as SVGAGI. The CDR3 consists of 11 residues. V lost 4 bases to trimming and J lost 7 bases, with 5 bases between them. The CDR3 region is CASSSQNEQFF. Here the CDR3 DNA reads TGTGCCAGCAGTTCCCAAAATGAGCAGTTCTTC.

This clone was detected only a few times. V gene TRBV6-2 or TRBV6-3 combines with J gene TRBJ1-5; no firm D call. CDR3 size: 15 residues. Germline-derived CDR1 and CDR2 are MNHEY and SVGEGT. V lost 5 bases and J 0 bases, leaving 11 bases between the germline ends. For the CDR3, the DNA is TGTGCCAGCAGTCCCCGCGGCAGTAGCAATCAGCCCCAGCATTTT. Protein product: CASSPRGSSNQPQHF.

The V call is TRBV11-2, the J call TRBJ2-7; D not certain. V gave up 4 bases and J gave up 1 base, with 11 bases separating them. This CDR3 has 14 residues. Germline V lookup: CDR1 SGHAT, CDR2 FQNNGV. For the CDR3, the DNA is TGTGCCAGCAGCTCGGTTTTTAAGTCCTACGAGCAGTACTTC. Protein sequence: CASSSVFKSYEQYF.

The J gene is TRBJ2-1, the V gene TRBV5-4, with 7 bases aligning to TRBD2. V gave up 2 bases and J gave up 4 bases; unmatched junction bases: 6. CDR1 and CDR2 from the germline V gene are SGHNT and YYREEE (reference sequence). CDR3 length: 15 amino acids. DNA for the CDR3: TGTGCCAGCAGCTTATCGCGGGAGAGATACAATGAGCAGTTCTTC. It yields the protein CASSLSRERYNEQFF.

This sequence joins TRBV19 and TRBJ2-1; 7 bases are a match to TRBD1. The CDR3 covers 15 residues. Germline trimming cut 6 bases from V and 3 bases from J; bases unmatched to any gene: 8. Germline CDR1 LNHDA, CDR2 SQIVND (reference sequence). The CDR3 sequence: CASSLTQGRYNEQFF. CDR3 in DNA: TGTGCCAGTAGCCTGACACAGGGGCGCTACAATGAGCAGTTCTTC.

This chain joins TRBV27 and TRBJ2-1; 10 positions match TRBD1. This CDR3 spans 15 amino acids. After removal of 5 bases from V and 1 base from J, the junction contained 2 bases not matched to a gene. From germline, CDR1 is MNHEY and CDR2 SMNVEV (reference sequence). CDR3 DNA: TGTGCCAGCAGTCCGGGACAGGGGTCCTACAATGAGCAGTTCTTC. Amino acids: CASSPGQGSYNEQFF.

The V call is TRBV28, the J call TRBJ1-5, with a tentative D call TRBD1 (5 bases). The CDR3 totals 14 residues. The V end was cut by 4 bases, the J end by 6 bases, with 13 bases between. Germline V gene sequence: CDR1 MDHEN, CDR2 SYDVKM. The CDR3 nucleotides are TGTGCCAGCAGTTATCCCCTGGGGGGTCAGCCCCAGCATTTT. This translates into CASSYPLGGQPQHF.